The rows below give T cell receptor beta chains drawn from one sample of a study of blood T cell repertoires in COVID-19. Sequencing used immunoSEQ multiplex PCR; TCRdb keeps in-frame clones, though not all of them. Seen here are approximately 490,000 clones, 88% observed once, and the top ten hold under 9.5%. The sequenced sample was PBMCs or T cells enriched from blood (not recorded which). All receptors come from a woman aged 55 to 70 who had recovered from COVID-19. Both conserved end residues are part of each CDR3. The D gene is left open where the match is weak. Expanded clones are given a class, and other clones once, few, many or no size at all.

v_gene	abundance	j_gene	d_gene	CDR3aa	CDR3nt
TRBV9	.	TRBJ1-2	.	CASQGLMGYGYTF	TGTGCCAGCCAGGGGTTAATGGGCTATGGCTACACCTTC
TRBV24-1	.	TRBJ2-1	.	CATSDVRPGGEQFF	TGTGCCACCAGTGATGTTCGGCCAGGAGGCGAGCAGTTCTTC
TRBV9	.	TRBJ2-3	.	CASSVAQGGGTDTQYF	TGTGCCAGCAGCGTAGCACAGGGTGGGGGCACAGATACGCAGTATTTT
TRBV15	.	TRBJ2-3	TRBD2	CATSTGTSGALTDTQYF	TGTGCCACCAGCACGGGGACTAGCGGGGCCCTGACAGATACGCAGTATTTT
TRBV20-1	.	TRBJ1-2	TRBD1	CSASVDRALKGYTF	TGCAGTGCTAGTGTTGACAGGGCTCTAAAGGGCTACACCTTC
TRBV7-9	.	TRBJ1-3	.	CASSSGQRRNTIYF	TGTGCCAGCAGCTCTGGACAGCGGAGAAACACCATATATTTT
TRBV10-3	.	TRBJ2-1	.	CAISLDGQEQFF	TGTGCCATCAGCCTAGACGGACAAGAGCAGTTCTTC
TRBV27	few	TRBJ1-6	.	CASSLGSGNSPLHF	TGTGCCAGCAGTTTAGGCAGTGGTAATTCACCCCTCCACTTT
TRBV3-1/TRBV3-2	once	TRBJ1-6	.	CASSQGGGSHNSPLHF	TGTGCCAGCAGCCAAGGGGGGGGTTCCCATAATTCACCCCTCCACTTT
TRBV7-2	once	TRBJ1-2	.	CASSPGGNNYGYTF	TGTGCCAGCAGCCCGGGGGGGAACAACTATGGCTACACCTTC
TRBV2	.	TRBJ1-2	.	CASSAEIYGYTF	TGTGCCAGCAGCGCGGAGATTTATGGCTACACCTTC
TRBV4-2	.	TRBJ2-2	TRBD2	CASSQEAGGRNTGELFF	TGTGCCAGCAGCCAAGAGGCGGGGGGCAGGAACACCGGGGAGCTGTTTTTT
TRBV5-1	.	TRBJ2-3	TRBD2	CASRFSGGWADTQYF	TGCGCCAGCAGGTTCAGCGGGGGGTGGGCAGATACGCAGTATTTT
TRBV2	.	TRBJ2-3	TRBD2	CASNGLAGVRRTDTQYF	TGTGCCAGCAACGGGCTAGCGGGGGTCCGACGGACAGATACGCAGTATTTT
TRBV7-9	.	TRBJ2-1	TRBD2	CASSRPSGGGDNEQFF	TGTGCCAGCAGCCGACCTAGCGGGGGAGGGGACAATGAGCAGTTCTTC
TRBV2	.	TRBJ2-3	TRBD2	CASSDRLAGGTTSTDTQYF	TGTGCCAGCAGTGACCGACTAGCGGGGGGGACCACTAGCACAGATACGCAGTATTTT
TRBV19	once	TRBJ1-6	TRBD1	CASSTVPGQGSPLHF	TGTGCCAGTAGCACAGTCCCGGGACAGGGATCACCCCTCCACTTT
TRBV30	.	TRBJ1-5	TRBD1	CAWSGGSGGYQPQHF	TGTGCCTGGAGTGGGGGGTCAGGGGGGTATCAGCCCCAGCATTTT
TRBV19	.	TRBJ2-6	TRBD2	CASERGRGSALSGANVLTF	TGTGCCAGTGAGCGGGGGCGGGGCAGTGCGCTCTCTGGGGCCAACGTCCTGACTTTC
TRBV2	.	TRBJ1-2	.	CASSYRKTAPYGYTF	TGTGCCAGCAGCTACAGGAAGACCGCCCCCTATGGCTACACCTTC
TRBV12-3/TRBV12-4	.	TRBJ1-1	TRBD1	CASTTGANTEAFF	TGTGCCAGCACGACAGGGGCGAACACTGAAGCTTTCTTT
TRBV9	once	TRBJ2-1	TRBD1	CASSVSGTGYNNEQFF	TGTGCCAGCAGCGTTTCCGGGACAGGGTACAACAATGAGCAGTTCTTC
TRBV5-1	few	TRBJ1-1	.	CASSLGLNTEAFF	TGCGCCAGCAGCTTGGGGCTGAACACTGAAGCTTTCTTT
TRBV5-6	.	TRBJ1-1	TRBD1	CASSGWGTGVMNTEAFF	TGTGCCAGCAGCGGATGGGGGACAGGGGTCATGAACACTGAAGCTTTCTTT
TRBV5-1	.	TRBJ2-1	TRBD1	CASSLQGVGEQFF	TGCGCCAGCAGCTTACAGGGGGTGGGTGAGCAGTTCTTC
TRBV24-1	.	TRBJ1-5	.	CATRGGSNQPQHF	TGTGCCACCAGAGGGGGTAGCAATCAGCCCCAGCATTTT
TRBV5-1	.	TRBJ2-5	TRBD1	CASSWTGGETQYF	TGCGCCAGCAGCTGGACAGGTGGGGAGACCCAGTACTTC
TRBV29-1	.	TRBJ1-1	.	CSVEEITTVITEAFF	TGCAGCGTTGAAGAGATAACAACAGTCATCACTGAAGCTTTCTTT
TRBV15	.	TRBJ2-3	TRBD2	CATSRDSVYLAGGDTQYF	TGTGCCACCAGCAGAGATAGTGTTTATCTAGCGGGGGGGGATACGCAGTATTTT
TRBV4-1	.	TRBJ1-6	.	CASSQEVAVYNSPLHF	TGCGCCAGCAGCCAAGAGGTTGCAGTCTATAATTCACCCCTCCACTTT
TRBV3-1/TRBV3-2	.	TRBJ1-2	.	CASTDGGARGYGYTF	TGTGCCAGCACCGATGGGGGGGCTCGGGGCTATGGCTACACCTTC
TRBV2	.	TRBJ1-1	TRBD1	CASSGDREAFF	TGTGCCAGCAGCGGGGACAGAGAGGCTTTCTTT
TRBV6-5	.	TRBJ1-2	TRBD1	CASSPGQGNYGYTF	TGTGCCAGCAGTCCGGGACAGGGGAACTATGGCTACACCTTC
TRBV27	.	TRBJ1-5	.	CASSWEPGNQPQHF	TGTGCCAGCAGCTGGGAGCCTGGCAATCAGCCCCAGCATTTT
TRBV7-2	.	TRBJ2-7	.	CASSVSRGSYEQYF	TGTGCCAGCAGCGTCTCCAGGGGTTCCTACGAGCAGTACTTC
TRBV2	.	TRBJ2-2	TRBD1	CASSERDRGMFF	TGTGCCAGCAGTGAAAGGGACAGGGGAATGTTTTTT
TRBV11-3	.	TRBJ2-3	.	CASSTTTDTQYF	TGTGCCAGCAGCACAACAACAGATACGCAGTATTTT
TRBV10-3	.	TRBJ2-1	.	CAISRGESYNEQFF	TGTGCCATCAGCAGAGGTGAGTCCTACAATGAGCAGTTCTTC
TRBV5-1	once	TRBJ2-1	.	CASSLQGQLSYNEQFF	TGCGCCAGCAGCTTACAAGGACAGCTCTCCTACAATGAGCAGTTCTTC
TRBV6-1	.	TRBJ1-2	TRBD1	CASSESRAGQGYGYTF	TGTGCCAGCAGTGAATCCAGGGCCGGACAGGGCTATGGCTACACCTTC
TRBV9	.	TRBJ1-1	.	CASSVAPAGPEAFF	TGTGCCAGCAGCGTAGCCCCGGCGGGTCCTGAAGCTTTCTTT
TRBV5-1	.	TRBJ2-1	.	CASSLRQSYNEQFF	TGCGCCAGCAGCTTGAGACAGTCCTACAATGAGCAGTTCTTC
TRBV6-6	.	TRBJ1-2	TRBD1	CASRTDAGQANYGYTF	TGTGCCAGCAGAACAGACGCGGGACAGGCGAACTATGGCTACACCTTC